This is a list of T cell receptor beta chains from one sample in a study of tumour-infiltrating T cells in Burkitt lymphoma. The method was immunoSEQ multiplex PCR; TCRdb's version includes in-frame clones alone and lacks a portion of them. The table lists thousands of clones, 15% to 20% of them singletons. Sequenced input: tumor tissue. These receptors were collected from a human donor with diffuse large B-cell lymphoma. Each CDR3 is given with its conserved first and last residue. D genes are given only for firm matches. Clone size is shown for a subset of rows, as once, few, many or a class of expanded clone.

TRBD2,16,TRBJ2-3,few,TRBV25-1,CASSESSGRPTDTQYF,TGTGCCAGCAGTGAATCTAGCGGGAGGCCCACAGATACGCAGTATTTT
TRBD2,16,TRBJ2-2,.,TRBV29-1,CSVEDHAGGYTGELFF,TGCAGCGTTGAAGATCATGCGGGGGGTTACACCGGGGAGCTGTTTTTT
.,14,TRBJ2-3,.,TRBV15,CATSRQRITDTQYF,TGTGCCACCAGCAGGCAGCGGATCACAGATACGCAGTATTTT
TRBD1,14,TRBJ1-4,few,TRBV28,CASSPGQHNEKLFF,TGTGCCAGCAGTCCGGGACAGCATAATGAAAAACTGTTTTTT
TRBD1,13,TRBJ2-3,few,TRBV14,CASKRTGWDTQYF,TGTGCCAGCAAACGGACAGGATGGGATACGCAGTATTTT
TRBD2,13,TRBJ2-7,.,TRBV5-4,CASSEGLAPEQYF,TGTGCCAGCAGCGAGGGACTAGCTCCCGAGCAGTACTTC
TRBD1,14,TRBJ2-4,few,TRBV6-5,CASSIDRVGDIQYF,TGTGCCAGCAGTATCGACAGGGTTGGAGACATTCAGTACTTC
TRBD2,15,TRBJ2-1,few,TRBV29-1,CSVEWASGLYNEQFF,TGCAGCGTTGAATGGGCTAGCGGGCTTTACAATGAGCAGTTCTTC
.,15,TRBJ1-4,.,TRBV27,CASSLRPSTNEKLFF,TGTGCCAGCAGTTTACGCCCCTCAACTAATGAAAAACTGTTTTTT
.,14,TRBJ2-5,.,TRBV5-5,CASSPRQDQETQYF,TGTGCCAGCAGCCCCCGACAGGACCAAGAGACCCAGTACTTC